This TCR beta chain was obtained from a study of cytomegalovirus exposure and HLA in healthy donors. General study findings and limits: A later analysis showed TCR association rates differing by HLA locus, peaking at DRB1 and lowest at HLA-C. In a later analysis, a missense DCLRE1C variant was linked to TCR beta V- and J-gene trimming. According to the study, about 180 TCR beta chains were cytomegalovirus-associated.

13 Jbeta primers and 60 Vbeta primers were used for the PCR. Sequenced by immunoSEQ multiplex PCR; TCRdb stores in-frame clones only, minus some. The repertoire holds 100,000 or so clones, with around 75% as singletons. This CDR3 contains 13 residues. Germline V CDR1 and CDR2: GTSNPN, SVGIG (reference sequence). V was pared by 0 bases and J by 1 base, with 6 bases between. Details on this clone: The antigen is unknown.

The sample was PBMCs. The J gene is TRBJ1-1, the V gene TRBV30; no firm D call. This clonotype was obtained from a man aged 40-49 years in good health and CMV-seronegative. CDR3 sequence: CAWSVFRNTEAFF. The CDR3 DNA reads as TGTGCCTGGAGTGTTTTTAGGAACACTGAAGCTTTCTTT. The full variable domain, rest sourced from reference TRBV30 and TRBJ1-1, is SQTIHQWPATLVQPVGSPLSLECTVEGTSNPNLYWYRQAAGRGLQLLFYSVGIGQISSEVPQNLSASRPQDRQFILSSKKLLLSDSGFYLCAWSVFRNTEAFFGQGTRLTVV.